Shown below are 31 T cell receptor beta chains from a single sample sequenced in a study of shared clonotypes between healthy human individuals. Only CD45RO-negative cells positively selected for CCR7 counted as naive CD8 cells, so terminally differentiated effector memory CD45RA+ cells were excluded. Produced via immunoSEQ multiplex PCR; TCRdb's table is partial and in-frame only. Found here are about 580,000 clones, 95% to 98% of them singletons; the top ten hold approximately 0.3%. The sample was naive CD8+ T cells sorted from blood. These receptors were collected from a man aged 25-45 years in good health.

The chain links TRBV9 to TRBJ2-1; TRBD2 matches 7 bases. V trimming: 2 bases; J trimming: 2 bases; junction bases outside the gene matches: 7. Germline V gene sequence: CDR1 SGDLS, CDR2 YYNGEE. The CDR3 sequence is 16 residues long. The CDR3 coding sequence is TGTGCCAGCAGCGTGACCCCTAGCGGCCCCTACAATGAGCAGTTCTTC. This gives the protein CASSVTPSGPYNEQFF.

This sequence joins TRBV7-7 and TRBJ2-1; 11 positions match TRBD2. Germline V lookup: CDR1 SSHAT, CDR2 FNYEAQ (reference sequence). The V and J ends lost 1 base and 6 bases, in that order; junction bases with no gene match: 2. The CDR3 consists of 15 residues. CDR3 in DNA: TGTGCCAGCAGCTTAGAACTAGCGGGAGCCAATGAGCAGTTCTTC. Protein product: CASSLELAGANEQFF.

The chain links TRBV13 to TRBJ2-1; a possible D gene is TRBD1 (5 bases). Germline V gene lookup returns CDR1 PRHDT and CDR2 FYEKMQ (reference sequence). This CDR3 is 12 amino acids long. Trimming cost V 5 bases and J 5 bases, with 7 bases left between them. The CDR3 sequence is CASSDSNNEQFF. The CDR3 DNA reads TGTGCCAGCAGCGACAGTAACAATGAGCAGTTCTTC. The full variable domain, in which reference TRBV13 and TRBJ2-1 provide the parts outside the CDR3, is AAGVIQSPRHLIKEKRETATLKCYPIPRHDTVYWYQQGPGQDPQFLISFYEKMQSDKGSIPDRFSAQQFSDYHSELNMSSLELGDSALYFCASSDSNNEQFFGPGTRLTVL.

V and J are TRBV29-1 and TRBJ1-2; D is unresolved. Germline CDR1 SQVTM, CDR2 ANQGSEA. The CDR3 has 12 residues. With 4 bases removed from V and 7 bases from J, the gap between germline ends came to 13 bases. The DNA for the CDR3 is TGCAGCGTTGTGCGTATGGAAGTTGGCTACACCTTC. As protein: CSVVRMEVGYTF.

The chain joins TRBV27 to TRBJ2-7, with D hard to call. The germline V gene encodes CDR1 MNHEY and CDR2 SMNVEV (reference sequence). V was cut by 1 base and J by 0 bases, with 4 bases left in between. The CDR3 is made up of 13 amino acids. CDR3 DNA sequence: TGTGCCAGCAGTTTATACGCCTCCTACGAGCAGTACTTC. Its translation: CASSLYASYEQYF.

V and J are TRBV7-6 and TRBJ2-3, with D uncertain. V shed 3 bases and J shed 1 base, with 11 bases lying between them. CDR3 length: 15 residues. The germline CDR1 and CDR2 sequences are SGHVS and FNYEAQ. DNA for the CDR3: TGTGCCAGCAGCTTTCTGATCGAGGGCACAGATACGCAGTATTTT. Protein sequence: CASSFLIEGTDTQYF.

The chain carries TRBV4-3 and TRBJ2-7; 8 bases agree with TRBD2. Germline trimming cut 1 base from V and 4 bases from J; bases unmatched to any gene: 6. Germline-derived CDR1 and CDR2 are LGHNA and YSLEER. This CDR3 is 15 amino acids long. The CDR3 bases are TGCGCCAGCAGCCAAGGGTTAGCGGGACCTTACGAGCAGTACTTC. It translates to CASSQGLAGPYEQYF.

In its sample, this clone was seen once. This chain uses TRBV9 with TRBJ2-1, with 12 nucleotides matching TRBD2. The CDR3 is 15 residues long. Germline CDR1 is SGDLS and CDR2 is YYNGEE. V shed 5 bases and J 5 bases; nucleotides not matched to a gene: 5. The CDR3 region is CASSPSGRGDNEQFF. Written as DNA, the CDR3 is TGTGCCAGCAGTCCTAGCGGGAGGGGTGACAATGAGCAGTTCTTC.

A single count supports this clone. V and J are TRBV6-6 and TRBJ2-7, with 7 bases fitting TRBD2. The CDR3 totals 14 residues. The junction had 3 bases not matched to a gene; V was cut back by 2 bases and J by 2 bases. Per the germline V gene, CDR1 is MNHNY and CDR2 is SVGAGI (reference sequence). In DNA, the CDR3 is TGTGCCAGCAGTTACCTAGCGGTCGCCTACGAGCAGTACTTC. It specifies CASSYLAVAYEQYF.

The J gene is TRBJ1-1, the V gene TRBV18; 10 bases fit TRBD1. The CDR3 totals 16 residues. Germline trimming cut 3 bases from V and 4 bases from J; bases unmatched to any gene: 8. The germline gives CDR1 KGHSH, CDR2 LQKENI. CDR3: CASSPGTGTGVTEAFF. CDR3 coding DNA: TGTGCCAGCTCACCCGGCACCGGGACAGGGGTCACTGAAGCTTTCTTT.

This rearrangement joins TRBV5-1 to TRBJ1-4, with D hard to call. From germline, CDR1 is SGHRS and CDR2 YFSETQ. Trimming removed 1 base from V and 8 bases from J, with 9 bases in between. The CDR3 has 13 residues. This CDR3 reads CASSLWGFEKLFF. The CDR3 coding sequence is TGCGCCAGCAGCTTGTGGGGTTTCGAAAAACTGTTTTTT. Full variable domain (rest looked up from reference TRBV5-1 and TRBJ1-4): KAGVTQTPRYLIKTRGQQVTLSCSPISGHRSVSWYQQTPGQGLQFLFEYFSETQRNKGNFPGRFSGRQFSNSRSEMNVSTLELGDSALYLCASSLWGFEKLFFGSGTQLSVL.

This clone was detected once. This chain uses TRBV5-1 with TRBJ2-7, with 7 positions matching TRBD1. Trimming at V came to 4 bases and at J to 3 bases, leaving 13 bases not matched to a gene. The CDR3 spans 16 residues. CDR1 and CDR2 from the germline V gene are SGHRS and YFSETQ. The CDR3 protein is CASSLVPRQGGYEQYF. As DNA, the CDR3 is TGCGCCAGCAGCCTGGTGCCCCGACAGGGTGGCTACGAGCAGTACTTC.

The chain couples TRBV29-1 to TRBJ2-7, with TRBD2 identical over 14 bases. Germline CDR1 is SQVTM and CDR2 is ANQGSEA. J was trimmed by 7 bases and V by 5 bases; bases with no gene match: 7. CDR3 length: 14 amino acids. CDR3 DNA: TGCAGCGTTAGACTAGCGGGAGGGTTAGAGGAGCAGTACTTC. The encoded protein is CSVRLAGGLEEQYF.

Comment on this clone: One end of the junction is discordant with germline, which a read error may explain. The V gene is TRBV29-1, the J gene TRBJ2-5, with TRBD1 matching 8 bases. CDR3 size: 15 residues. Germline V gives CDR1 SQVTM, CDR2 ANQGSEA. DNA of the CDR3: TGCAGCGTTGAAGCTACGGGGACAGGTTTAGAGGCCCAGTACTTC. Encoded protein: CSVEATGTGLEAQYF.

V is TRBV7-7 and J is TRBJ2-7; D uncertain. The germline V gene encodes CDR1 SSHAT and CDR2 FNYEAQ (reference sequence). This CDR3 is 14 amino acids long. V was trimmed by 5 bases and J by 4 bases, leaving 15 bases between them. The CDR3 sequence is CASSPDLGRYEQYF. For the CDR3, the DNA is TGTGCCAGCAGCCCTGACCTAGGGCGATACGAGCAGTACTTC. The whole variable domain, filled in from reference TRBV7-7 and TRBJ2-7, reads GAGVSQSPRYKVTKRGQDVTLRCDPISSHATLYWYQQALGQGPEFLTYFNYEAQPDKSGLPSDRFSAERPEGSISTLTIQRTEQRDSAMYRCASSPDLGRYEQYFGPGTRLTVT.

This clone was counted a single time. V and J are TRBV7-9 and TRBJ2-7; D is tentatively TRBD1 or TRBD2 (5 bases each). Trimming pared 5 bases from V and 2 bases from J, leaving 13 bases between. Germline V gene sequence: CDR1 SEHNR, CDR2 FQNEAQ (reference sequence). This CDR3 has 14 residues. The CDR3 coding sequence is TGTGCCAGCAGCCCCGAGGGGTATCCCTACGAGCAGTACTTC. It yields the protein CASSPEGYPYEQYF.

The V call is TRBV4-3, the J call TRBJ2-1; D assignment may be TRBD1 or TRBD2 (6 bases each). Germline V CDR1 and CDR2: LGHNA, YSLEER. The CDR3 sequence is 14 residues long. The ends were cut back, 4 bases at V and 3 bases at J, with 10 bases in the middle. DNA for the CDR3: TGCGCCAGCAGCCTAGGGGGGCGCTACAATGAGCAGTTCTTC. It is translated as CASSLGGRYNEQFF.

The V and J genes are TRBV5-1 and TRBJ2-5, with TRBD1 matching 11 bases. Germline CDR1 and CDR2: SGHRS and YFSETQ. V dropped 4 bases and J dropped 5; count of bases not matched to a gene: 7. The CDR3 runs to 15 residues. The DNA of the CDR3 is TGCGCCAGCAGCATGGACAGGGGGCGCTTGGAGACCCAGTACTTC. This translates into CASSMDRGRLETQYF. The whole variable domain, remainder taken from reference TRBV5-1 and TRBJ2-5, is KAGVTQTPRYLIKTRGQQVTLSCSPISGHRSVSWYQQTPGQGLQFLFEYFSETQRNKGNFPGRFSGRQFSNSRSEMNVSTLELGDSALYLCASSMDRGRLETQYFGPGTRLLVL.

The chain uses TRBV5-1 and TRBJ2-3, with 7 nucleotides matching TRBD2. V was clipped by 0 bases and J by 3 bases; unmatched bases: 13. This CDR3 is 18 amino acids long. The germline CDR1 and CDR2 sequences are SGHRS and YFSETQ. CDR3 residues: CASSLAPTVGGRTDTQYF. CDR3 sequence (DNA): TGCGCCAGCAGCTTGGCCCCTACGGTCGGGGGGAGGACAGATACGCAGTATTTT.

A remark on this clone: Different DNA sequences within this sample yield the same CDR3. CDR3 DNA: TGTGCCAGCAGCTTAGGCCTAGCGGGGAACACCGGGGAGCTGTTTTTT. Protein: CASSLGLAGNTGELFF. The chain combines TRBV13 with TRBJ2-2, with 8 bases identical to TRBD2. CDR3 length: 16 residues. Germline V gene lookup returns CDR1 PRHDT and CDR2 FYEKMQ (reference sequence). Unmatched junction bases numbered 1, after V lost 0 bases and J lost 1 base.

The V and J genes are TRBV27 and TRBJ2-7; 9 bases fit TRBD1. Germline CDR1 and CDR2: MNHEY and SMNVEV (reference sequence). V shed 3 bases and J 2 bases; nucleotides not matched to a gene: 17. There are 19 residues in the CDR3. In DNA, the CDR3 is TGTGCCAGCAGTTTCCCGAGGGGGACCCGGGACAGGGACACCTACGAGCAGTACTTC. This gives the protein CASSFPRGTRDRDTYEQYF.

The chain combines TRBV2 with TRBJ2-2, with TRBD1 as a possible D gene (6 bases). The CDR3 has 13 residues. The ends were cut back, 9 bases at V and 0 bases at J, with 8 bases in the middle. CDR1 is SNHLY, CDR2 FYNNEI, per germline. CDR3 protein: CARRTANTGELFF. CDR3 DNA: TGTGCCAGAAGGACAGCGAACACCGGGGAGCTGTTTTTT.

Of note for this clone: In the same sample, other DNA sequences code for this CDR3. The gene calls are TRBV27 and TRBJ2-7, with D possibly matching TRBD1 (6 bases). The CDR3 loop spans 14 amino acids. The germline V gene has CDR1 MNHEY and CDR2 SMNVEV (reference sequence). V lost 4 bases, J lost 3 bases, and 13 bases lay in between. The CDR3 bases are TGTGCCAGCAGTTCTACCGGGACAAACTACGAGCAGTACTTC. Amino acid sequence: CASSSTGTNYEQYF.

V and J are TRBV11-2 and TRBJ2-7; no reliable D call. The length of the CDR3 is 12 residues. Trimming removed 3 bases at V and 5 bases at J, with 8 bases between. Germline CDR1 and CDR2: SGHAT and FQNNGV. CDR3 sequence (DNA): TGTGCCAGCAGCTTGGGCCCAGACGAGCAGTACTTC. Its protein product is CASSLGPDEQYF.

This chain connects TRBV19 to TRBJ2-7; 7 nucleotides agree with TRBD1. The CDR3 is 15 amino acids. V shed 1 base and J 3 bases; nucleotides not matched to a gene: 6. The germline gives CDR1 LNHDA, CDR2 SQIVND (reference sequence). The CDR3: CASSIVPGTVYEQYF. CDR3 coding DNA: TGTGCCAGTAGTATAGTCCCCGGGACAGTCTACGAGCAGTACTTC.

The chain recombines TRBV4-3 with TRBJ2-3; the match to TRBD2 covers 10 bases. This CDR3 has 17 residues. Germline CDR1 reads LGHNA; CDR2 reads YSLEER. After removal of 4 bases from V and 2 bases from J, the junction contained 9 bases not matched to a gene. The CDR3 sequence: CASSLGLAGEVTDTQYF. The CDR3 nucleotides are TGCGCCAGCAGCCTGGGGCTAGCGGGAGAGGTCACAGATACGCAGTATTTT.

The chain joins TRBV19 to TRBJ2-2, with D unresolved. Germline CDR1 and CDR2: LNHDA and SQIVND (reference sequence). The CDR3 extends over 14 amino acids. Trimming cost V 3 bases and J 3 bases, with 8 bases left between them. The DNA of the CDR3 is TGTGCCAGTAGTATCGTCGGGTACACCGGGGAGCTGTTTTTT. Translated, it gives CASSIVGYTGELFF.

This rearrangement joins TRBV7-9 to TRBJ2-3; D might be TRBD2 (7 bases). Germline CDR1 is SEHNR and CDR2 is FQNEAQ (reference sequence). This CDR3 region has 18 residues. The V gene lost 5 bases and the J gene lost 0 bases, with 21 bases spanning the gap. CDR3 sequence: CASSPTVGGAVSTDTQYF. The CDR3 nucleotides read TGTGCCAGCAGCCCCACCGTGGGGGGGGCAGTGAGCACAGATACGCAGTATTTT. Based on the CDR3 plus reference TRBV7-9 and TRBJ2-3, the full variable domain is DTGVSQNPRHKITKRGQNVTFRCDPISEHNRLYWYRQTLGQGPEFLTYFQNEAQLEKSRLLSDRFSAERPKGSFSTLEIQRTEQGDSAMYLCASSPTVGGAVSTDTQYFGPGTRLTVL.

The chain combines TRBV15 with TRBJ2-7, with TRBD2 as a possible D gene (5 bases). CDR1 and CDR2 from the germline V gene are LNHNV and YYDKDF (reference sequence). Trimming shortened V by 0 bases and J by 7 bases, and 28 bases separated the two germline ends. The CDR3 totals 19 residues. The CDR3 protein is CATSRDVGLDPSFSGEQYF. In DNA, the CDR3 is TGTGCCACCAGCAGAGATGTAGGACTGGACCCCTCCTTTTCGGGTGAGCAGTACTTC.

In nucleotides, the CDR3 is TGTGCCAGCAGCTCACCGGAGGGGGAACCCTCCTACAATGAGCAGTTCTTC. It encodes CASSSPEGEPSYNEQFF. This sequence joins TRBV7-8 and TRBJ2-1; the D call may be TRBD1 or TRBD2 (6 bases each). Germline V gene data show CDR1 as SGHVS and CDR2 as FQNEAQ. V lost 4 bases and J lost 0, with 16 bases in between. CDR3 size: 17 residues.

This clone appeared a single time. This chain links TRBV11-2 with TRBJ1-4; 7 nucleotides agree with TRBD1. The germline gives CDR1 SGHAT, CDR2 FQNNGV. With 5 bases clipped from V and 2 bases from J, the junction kept 2 bases outside the gene matches. This CDR3 spans 14 amino acids. The CDR3 DNA sequence: TGTGCCAGCAGCCCAGGGGGTACTAATGAAAAACTGTTTTTT. Its protein product is CASSPGGTNEKLFF.